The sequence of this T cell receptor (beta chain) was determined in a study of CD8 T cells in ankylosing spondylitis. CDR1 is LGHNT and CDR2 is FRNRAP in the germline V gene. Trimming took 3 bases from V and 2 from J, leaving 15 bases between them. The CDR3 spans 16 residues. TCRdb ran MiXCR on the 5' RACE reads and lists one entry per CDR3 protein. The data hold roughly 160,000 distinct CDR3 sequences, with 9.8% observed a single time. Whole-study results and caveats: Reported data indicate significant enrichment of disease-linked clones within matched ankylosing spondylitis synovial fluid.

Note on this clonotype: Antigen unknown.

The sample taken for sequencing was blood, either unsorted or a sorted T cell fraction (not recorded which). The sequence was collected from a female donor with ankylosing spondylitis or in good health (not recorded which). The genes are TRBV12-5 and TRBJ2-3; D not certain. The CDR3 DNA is TGTGCTAGTGGTTTCTCGACTGATACTCACACAGATACGCAGTATTTT. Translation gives CASGFSTDTHTDTQYF.